The 23 T cell receptor beta chains given below trace back to one sample, sequenced in a study of cytomegalovirus exposure and HLA in healthy donors. The PCR used 60 Vbeta and 13 Jbeta primers. The data were produced by immunoSEQ multiplex PCR, yet TCRdb's version contains in-frame clones alone and is incomplete. The data hold around 210,000 clones, with around 84% observed a single time. The source material was PBMCs. These receptors came from a girl aged 2 to 9 in good health and CMV-seronegative.

The J gene is TRBJ2-6, the V gene TRBV6-1; D unclear. The germline gives CDR1 MNHNS, CDR2 SASEGT. The CDR3 is 15 residues long. The V end was cut by 3 bases, the J end by 0 bases, with 6 bases between. The CDR3 region is CASSERSSGANVLTF. For the CDR3, the DNA is TGTGCCAGCAGTGAGAGGAGCTCTGGGGCCAACGTCCTGACTTTC.

This chain uses TRBV9 with TRBJ2-1, with TRBD1 matching 9 bases. Trimming took 0 bases from V and 5 from J; bases not matched to a gene: 9. The CDR3 totals 17 residues. CDR1 is SGDLS, CDR2 YYNGEE, per germline. The CDR3: CASSVARGTGTDNEQFF. In DNA, the CDR3 is TGTGCCAGCAGCGTAGCCCGAGGGACAGGGACCGACAATGAGCAGTTCTTC.

This chain's CDR3 is CATSRGRSYWRLSNTEAFF. The DNA for the CDR3 is TGTGCCACCAGCAGAGGGAGAAGCTATTGGCGGTTGTCAAATACTGAAGCTTTCTTT. The chain links TRBV15 to TRBJ1-1; D call uncertain. Germline CDR1 reads LNHNV; CDR2 reads YYDKDF (reference sequence). This CDR3 is 19 amino acids long. Trimming shortened V by 1 base and J by 5 bases, and 26 bases separated the two germline ends. Using reference TRBV15 and TRBJ1-1 for the parts outside the CDR3, the full variable domain is DAMVIQNPRYQVTQFGKPVTLSCSQTLNHNVMYWYQQKSSQAPKLLFHYYDKDFNNEADTPDNFQSRRPNTSFCFLDIRSPGLGDTAMYLCATSRGRSYWRLSNTEAFFGQGTRLTVV.

The chain couples TRBV5-1 to TRBJ2-1; D may be TRBD2 (6 bases). CDR3 length: 14 residues. Germline CDR1 reads SGHRS; CDR2 reads YFSETQ. The V end lost 4 bases, the J end lost 4 bases, and 12 bases lay between the germline ends. In nucleotides, the CDR3 is TGCGCCAGCAGCGAAAGGAGGGTTTACAATGAGCAGTTCTTC. It is translated as CASSERRVYNEQFF. The whole variable domain, remainder taken from reference TRBV5-1 and TRBJ2-1, is KAGVTQTPRYLIKTRGQQVTLSCSPISGHRSVSWYQQTPGQGLQFLFEYFSETQRNKGNFPGRFSGRQFSNSRSEMNVSTLELGDSALYLCASSERRVYNEQFFGPGTRLTVL.

The J gene is TRBJ1-6, the V gene TRBV18; tentative D call: TRBD1 (5 bases). The V end lost 5 bases, the J end lost 7 bases, and 18 bases lay between the germline ends. The CDR3 totals 16 residues. Germline lookup yields CDR1 KGHSH and CDR2 LQKENI. The CDR3 loop reads CASSGGSPGGNSPLHF. The CDR3 nucleotides are TGTGCCAGCTCAGGCGGGAGTCCGGGGGGGAATTCACCCCTCCACTTT.

The rearrangement uses TRBV5-1 and TRBJ2-1, with a weak D call TRBD1 (6 bases). Germline CDR1 reads SGHRS; CDR2 reads YFSETQ. The V end was cut by 4 bases, the J end by 6 bases, with 14 bases between. CDR3 length equals 14 residues. Here the CDR3 DNA reads TGCGCCAGCAGCCCCCAACAGGGCAGCAATGAGCAGTTCTTC. Translation gives CASSPQQGSNEQFF.

The chain couples TRBV5-1 to TRBJ1-4; D not resolved. Germline V lookup: CDR1 SGHRS, CDR2 YFSETQ. The CDR3 is made up of 13 amino acids. The V end was cut by 0 bases, the J end by 4 bases, with 4 bases between. CDR3 sequence: CASSLGHNEKLFF. In nucleotides, the CDR3 is TGCGCCAGCAGCTTGGGACATAATGAAAAACTGTTTTTT.

V is TRBV9 and J is TRBJ2-5, with 8 positions matching TRBD2. In germline, CDR1 is SGDLS, CDR2 YYNGEE. The CDR3 runs 16 residues. The J segment lost 1 base and the V segment lost 0 bases, leaving 5 bases of the junction unmatched. CDR3 sequence: CASSVGVGGAQETQYF. The CDR3 DNA is TGTGCCAGCAGCGTAGGCGTCGGGGGGGCCCAAGAGACCCAGTACTTC. The full variable domain, rest sourced from reference TRBV9 and TRBJ2-5, is DSGVTQTPKHLITATGQRVTLRCSPRSGDLSVYWYQQSLDQGLQFLIQYYNGEERAKGNILERFSAQQFPDLHSELNLSSLELGDSALYFCASSVGVGGAQETQYFGPGTRLLVL.

V is TRBV7-9 and J is TRBJ1-1; 9 bases agree with TRBD1. V trimming: 3 bases; J trimming: 0 bases; junction bases outside the gene matches: 8. Germline V gene data show CDR1 as SEHNR and CDR2 as FQNEAQ (reference sequence). This CDR3 is built from 17 residues. The CDR3 sequence: CASSLVQGAQLNTEAFF. The CDR3 DNA reads TGTGCCAGCAGCTTGGTACAGGGGGCCCAATTGAACACTGAAGCTTTCTTT.

This clone has just a few counts. The rearrangement links TRBV5-1 to TRBJ2-2, with TRBD2 identical over 15 bases. Germline V gene data show CDR1 as SGHRS and CDR2 as YFSETQ. V lost 7 bases and J lost 2; bases outside the gene matches: 12. This CDR3 spans 19 amino acids. In nucleotides, the CDR3 is TGCGCCAGCGTGGAGCACCCGGGACTAGCGGGGGGCAACACCGGGGAGCTGTTTTTT. This sequence encodes CASVEHPGLAGGNTGELFF.

The rearrangement links TRBV4-1 to TRBJ1-2; D not certain. This CDR3 region has 15 residues. Trimming stripped 4 bases from V and 1 base from J, with 13 bases between. CDR1 MGHRA and CDR2 YSYEKL come from the germline V gene. The DNA of the CDR3 is TGCGCCAGCAGCCCTACCCCCTCGGGTAACTATGGCTACACCTTC. Its protein is CASSPTPSGNYGYTF.

There are a few counts of this clone. Distinct nucleotide sequences in the sample also encode this CDR3. J is TRBJ2-3 and V is TRBV5-1; D possibly corresponds to TRBD2 (6 bases). Germline CDR1 and CDR2: SGHRS and YFSETQ. The CDR3 loop spans 13 amino acids. V lost 3 bases, J lost 1 base, and 6 bases lay in between. The CDR3 DNA sequence: TGCGCCAGCAGCTCGGGGGGCACAGATACGCAGTATTTT. Its protein is CASSSGGTDTQYF.

The V and J genes are TRBV12-2 and TRBJ1-1; the D call in the table, TRBD1, was not verified against the DNA. TRBV12-2 is labeled a pseudogene. This CDR3 comprises 14 residues. CDR3 nucleotide sequence: TGTGCAAGTCGCTACAGGGTACGGAGCGCTGAAGCTTTCTTT. Encoded protein: CASRYRVRSAEAFF.

CDR3 nucleotides: TGTGCCAGTAGTATGGGGGGATTCGCTGGAAACACCATATATTTT. Protein sequence: CASSMGGFAGNTIYF. This chain uses TRBV19 with TRBJ1-3, with a weak D call TRBD1 (5 bases). Germline CDR1 reads LNHDA; CDR2 reads SQIVND (reference sequence). V lost 3 bases, J lost 2 bases, and 11 bases lay in between. The CDR3 runs to 15 residues.

This chain joins TRBV11-2 and TRBJ1-2, with unresolved D. The V gene lost 5 bases and the J gene lost 6 bases, with 13 bases spanning the gap. Germline V lookup: CDR1 SGHAT, CDR2 FQNNGV. The CDR3 runs 13 residues. The CDR3 region is CASSQRLRHGYTF. CDR3 sequence (DNA): TGTGCCAGCAGCCAGAGGCTTAGGCATGGCTACACCTTC.

This clone has just one count. The V gene is TRBV5-1, the J gene TRBJ2-5, with D maybe TRBD2 (6 bases). There are 15 residues in the CDR3. Germline loops: CDR1 SGHRS, CDR2 YFSETQ. V lost 4 bases and J lost 3, with 16 bases in between. As DNA, the CDR3 is TGCGCCAGCAGCCCGCTCGGGGGAGCGGAAGAGACCCAGTACTTC. As protein: CASSPLGGAEETQYF.

This chain uses TRBV21-1 with TRBJ1-1; the table's D call TRBD1 went unverified against the DNA. TRBV21-1 is labeled a pseudogene. The length of the CDR3 is 13 residues. The CDR3 region has the DNA TGTGCCAGCAGCAAGGGACAGGACACTGAAGCTTTCTTT. Translating gives CASSKGQDTEAFF.

This chain joins TRBV2 and TRBJ1-5, with D uncertain. Germline CDR1 is SNHLY and CDR2 is FYNNEI. V was clipped by 0 bases and J by 4 bases, with 10 bases between them. The CDR3 is 15 residues long. CDR3 loop: CASSEALRVNQPQHF. CDR3 DNA sequence: TGTGCCAGCAGTGAAGCGCTGAGGGTTAATCAGCCCCAGCATTTT.

Comments on this clone: The identical CDR3 is also encoded by other nucleotide sequences in the sample. This rearrangement joins TRBV2 to TRBJ2-7; possible D gene TRBD1, 6 bases. The V gene lost 2 bases and the J gene lost 4 bases, with 6 bases spanning the gap. This CDR3 region has 12 residues. CDR1 and CDR2 (germline): SNHLY, FYNNEI. CDR3 amino acids: CASSEQGYEQYF. The CDR3 DNA follows: TGTGCCAGCAGTGAACAGGGGTACGAGCAGTACTTC.

The CDR3 spells CARKGYTDTQYF. In DNA, the CDR3 is TGTGCCAGAAAGGGGTACACAGATACGCAGTATTTT. The chain links TRBV2 to TRBJ2-3; TRBD1 might be the D (5 bases). The V end lost 9 bases, the J end lost 2 bases, and 9 bases lay between the germline ends. The CDR3 is 12 residues long. Germline assignment: CDR1 SNHLY and CDR2 FYNNEI. The variable domain in full, completed from reference TRBV2 and TRBJ2-3, reads EPEVTQTPSHQVTQMGQEVILRCVPISNHLYFYWYRQILGQKVEFLVSFYNNEISEKSEIFDDQFSVERPDGSNFTLKIRSTKLEDSAMYFCARKGYTDTQYFGPGTRLTVL.

This chain connects TRBV7-9 to TRBJ1-5; D is uncertain. Between the trimmed V and J ends, which lost 5 bases and 6 bases, there was a span of 11 bases. This CDR3 has 13 amino acids. CDR1 SEHNR and CDR2 FQNEAQ come from the germline V gene (reference sequence). The CDR3 protein is CASSPNGGQPQHF. CDR3 in DNA: TGTGCCAGCAGCCCCAACGGCGGTCAGCCCCAGCATTTT. The entire variable domain, with the rest obtained from reference TRBV7-9 and TRBJ1-5, is as follows: DTGVSQNPRHKITKRGQNVTFRCDPISEHNRLYWYRQTLGQGPEFLTYFQNEAQLEKSRLLSDRFSAERPKGSFSTLEIQRTEQGDSAMYLCASSPNGGQPQHFGDGTRLSIL.

The rearrangement joins TRBV18 to TRBJ2-5; tentative D call: TRBD1 (6 bases). Germline lookup yields CDR1 KGHSH and CDR2 LQKENI. CDR3 length: 12 amino acids. V lost 0 bases and J 11 bases, leaving 10 bases between the germline ends. The CDR3 reads CASSPPEGEQYF. CDR3 bases: TGTGCCAGCTCACCACCCGAGGGGGAGCAGTACTTC.

This clone was observed a handful of times. Here the CDR3 DNA reads TGTGCCAGCAGTCCGGACAGGGGGCCTAATCAGCCCCAGCATTTT. Its translation: CASSPDRGPNQPQHF. The chain uses TRBV6-5 and TRBJ1-5; 11 nucleotides match TRBD1. The V and J ends lost 5 bases and 4 bases, in that order; junction bases with no gene match: 4. The CDR3 runs to 15 residues. The germline V gene has CDR1 MNHEY and CDR2 SVGAGI.